This T cell receptor beta chain emerged from a study of CD8+ T cells in alopecia areata. The wider study: Those patients who were treated received oral tofacitinib, which was given at 5 to 10 mg twice daily for moderate-to-severe alopecia areata. General observations from the study: Clonality in lesional scalp, especially alopecia totalis/universalis, exceeded that of normal scalp.

Stated treatment: oral pan-JAK inhibitor, 5-10 mg twice daily. Germline V gene data show CDR1 as SQVTM and CDR2 as ANQGSEA. The CDR3 length is 15 residues. The V end was cut by 3 bases, the J end by 4 bases, with 18 bases between. This clone was detected only a few times. Its antigen remains unidentified. The authors extracted RNA and reverse transcribed it into cDNA as the sequencing template. Method: immunoSEQ multiplex PCR; TCRdb's copy keeps in-frame clones and lacks some. The sample contains 150,000 to 200,000 clones, around 59% of which appear only once. This TCR was recovered from a human donor with alopecia areata. The rearrangement joins TRBV29-1 to TRBJ2-5, with D possibly TRBD2 on 6 matching bases. Sequencing was performed on CD4+ T cells sorted from blood, taken at week 24, from a patient treated with tofacitinib. CDR3 in DNA: TGCAGCGTTGATCGGGCCGGGGGATCATTAGAGACCCAGTACTTC. Encoded protein: CSVDRAGGSLETQYF. Based on the CDR3 plus reference TRBV29-1 and TRBJ2-5, the full variable domain is SAVISQKPSRDICQRGTSLTIQCQVDSQVTMMFWYRQQPGQSLTLIATANQGSEATYESGFVIDKFPISRPNLTFSTLTVSNMSPEDSSIYLCSVDRAGGSLETQYFGPGTRLLVL.